The source of this T cell receptor beta chain is a study of cytomegalovirus exposure and HLA in healthy donors (dated by TCRdb to between 2016 and 2019). Turning to the overall study: According to an earlier analysis of 587 of the donors, 200 million or so T cells yielded 120 million or so unique TCR beta sequences and about 280 Gb of sequence data. An early release that covered about 600 HLA-typed donors contained approximately 300 gigabases of sequencing data and around 85 million unique TCR sequences. Of the 350 to 400 genotyped donors, over 65% fell in the genetic ancestry cluster associated with self-reported Caucasian donors. The aim of the study was to test whether cataloging public T cell receptors could identify signatures of past pathogen exposure. The T cell repertoires of 666 subjects were profiled by immunosequencing and related to cytomegalovirus serostatus. Besides the first cohort of 500 to 700 subjects, a separate validation cohort made up of 120 different subjects was used. The study combined high-throughput TCR immunosequencing, statistical association of individual TCRs with disease status, and machine learning to predict cytomegalovirus infection status. A later analysis re-analyzed previously published TCR beta repertoires from 600 to 850 donors and added high-resolution HLA genotyping to study TCR occurrence patterns. The later analysis used no new phenotypic data to find candidate immune exposures, relying instead on TCR beta sequences and their occurrence across donors. An earlier analysis of nearly 600 of the donors applied high-throughput TCR beta sequencing to assess whether each TCR beta V gene segment acted as functional or pseudogenic. Alongside the repertoire data, information on donor age, sex, ethnicity and CMV serostatus was compiled. Genome-wide SNP genotypes for about three fifths of the roughly 670 donors were used in a later genetic analysis, which treated that subset as a discovery cohort. All discovery cohort repertoires had been generated on a single sequencing platform. Class I and class II HLA loci were covered by the typing at four-digit resolution. Typing coverage differed by locus: A, B, C, DRB1 and DQB1 were typed in about 620-630 donors, DQA1 in 500 to 550, DPA1 in roughly 590, and DPB1 in just under 490. Because of strong linkage in the cohort, roughly 5 DR-DQ haplotypes were treated as single units for association and clustering. Across around 400 genotyped donors of the cohort, an average of approximately 240,000 unique TCR beta nucleotide sequences per donor were sequenced, and approximately 17% of those sequences were non-productive. Results the study describes overall, beyond this receptor: The 87-base-pair reads could not distinguish some IMGT-functional V segments, including TRBV6-2 and TRBV6-3, so those segments were excluded. Because HLA typing was missing for some donors at each locus, association tests included only the typed subset. A further reported finding was that TCR beta sequences accurately predicted the HLA-A and HLA-B alleles for most subjects in the first cohort. Only TCR beta chains were sequenced in this cohort, and the absence of alpha or paired-chain data limited detectable features. Most CMV-associated TCR beta chains appeared to be HLA-restricted in a later analysis, and the HLA associations seemed to be driven largely by CMV exposure. A later genetic analysis associated a missense DCLRE1C variant with V-gene and J-gene trimming of TCR beta chains, and an independent cohort replicated the association. A cluster of highly shared sequence variants was judged likely to represent a technical artifact of the sequencing pipeline. A later analysis found that HLA-associated TCR beta chains were more clonally expanded and had lower generation probabilities than equally common non-associated chains. Presence/absence analyses assumed roughly uniform sequencing depth across donors, an assumption that may not hold. While some public TCRs were present in many individuals, most TCR sequences turned up only very rarely across donors. The study gave a list of under 200 TCR beta chains associated with cytomegalovirus. A later analysis found that TCR association rates varied across HLA loci, with DRB1 alleles showing the most associated TCRs and HLA-C alleles the fewest. Broadly in line with IMGT annotations, most TCR beta V segments showed up in productive rearrangements about 87% or about 30% of the time in an earlier analysis of around 550 of the donors. The authors suggested that the approach could potentially be extended to other disease states and immunological phenotypes. Correlated functional status among segregating V segments might be attributable to linkage disequilibrium, but an unknown experimental factor could not be ruled out. Compared with the roughly 600-donor mean, donors in an Asian-associated ancestry cluster had fewer N-insertions in productive TCRs, according to a later genetic analysis. Several of the top co-occurrence clusters appeared to be linked to parvovirus B19, influenza, CMV and Epstein-Barr virus, according to a later analysis. A few of the identified cytomegalovirus-associated TCR beta chains were confirmed in vitro to be specific for cytomegalovirus antigens. Immune exposure information for the cohort was limited to CMV serostatus. Because counts were too low, some 17 rarely observed V segments, including chromosome 9 orphons, were excluded from the earlier analysis of 500 to 700 of the donors. Specific HLA alleles were associated with some 15,000 TCR beta sequences at a false discovery rate of 0.05 in a later analysis. The classifier was reported to diagnose cytomegalovirus status with high specificity and sensitivity in both the original and validation cohorts. When HLA alleles, especially DR and DQ, strongly co-occurred, attributing TCR associations to individual alleles was difficult.

The V and J ends are trimmed by 4 bases and 1 base, leaving 19 bases between them. The germline V gene supplies CDR1 SGHDN and CDR2 FVKESK. Reading from cysteine to phenylalanine, the CDR3 counts 17 amino acids. Only CDR3 DNA remains: 51 bases, in frame from the first base. The library relied on the immunoSEQ multiplex PCR assay. For the multiplex PCR, a mixture combining 60 forward primers for TCR Vbeta segments and 13 reverse primers for TCR Jbeta segments was used. Amplification of the CDR3 region of rearranged TCR beta genes was performed with a multiplex PCR assay on genomic DNA. The Illumina HiSeq System was used to sequence the amplified TCR beta libraries as 87-base-pair reads. The authors' pipeline ran thus. A later analysis counted around 72 million unique TCR beta chains across the 666 repertoires, and roughly 11 million of these chains were shared by at least two donors. Raw reads were error-corrected and collapsed into unique sequences by a nearest-neighbor algorithm in which closely related sequences were merged to remove PCR and sequencing errors. To assign V, D and J gene segments, CDR3 sequences were aligned to IMGT reference sequences. For a sequence to be retained, a match of at least six nucleotides was required to both a V gene segment and a J gene segment. A rearrangement counted as productive if the CDR3 had no stop codons and remained in frame with V and J, and every other rearrangement counted as non-productive. CDR3 was defined according to IMGT convention as the region running from the second conserved V-encoded cysteine to the conserved J-encoded phenylalanine. In an earlier analysis of approximately 590 of the donors, sequences lacking an unambiguous match to a single V gene segment were excluded. In an earlier analysis of a few hundred of the donors, V segments were called functional above 56.7% productive rearrangements and were called segregating when the between-donor standard deviation exceeded 5%. A statistical classification framework was built for diagnosing cytomegalovirus status from the catalog of TCR beta chain sequences. V and J gene assignment, in a later analysis, came from comparing TCR nucleotide sequences with IMGT/GENE-DB human TR gene sequences. Using the TCRdist pipeline, a later analysis assigned CDR3 sequences along with most-parsimonious VDJ recombination scenarios. In a later analysis, each TCR beta chain was defined by its CDR3 amino acid sequence together with its V-gene family, and reads lacking a unique V-gene family were excluded. In a later analysis, around 650 highly shared, low-generation-probability nucleotide sequences were removed to address suspected cross-contamination and a sequencing artifact. A later analysis calculated a clonal expansion index for each public chain from normalized within-repertoire ranks of inferred template counts. Generation probabilities in a later analysis came from a VDJ recombination model fitted to out-of-frame rearrangements, and those results were checked against IGoR. In a later analysis, hypergeometric tests were used to score TCR-TCR, TCR-HLA and TCR-CMV co-occurrence, with a repertoire-size bias correction applied to TCR pairs. To estimate false discovery rates, a later analysis permuted the HLA or CMV assignments 20 times. In a later analysis, co-occurring TCRs were grouped using DBSCAN, and TCRdist sequence similarity was added for clustering within HLA-allele-positive subsets. For co-occurrence clustering, repertoires with fewer than 30,000 or more than 120,000 public chains were excluded, along with four or five repertoires with anomalous nucleotide sharing. Drawn from immuneACCESS, this table holds only the in-frame rearrangements with V and J called that TCRdb kept. Clones are partly lost; checked studies trace under half to an unresolved V gene and leave the rest unexplained. The V and J calls and clone size are taken from that table; D and trimming were inferred from the DNA. A total of over 150,000 clones appear in this sample, around 75% of them only once. The ten largest clonotypes hold 4.9% of the sample.

The cohort consisted of 650 to 700 healthy bone marrow donors. At the time of sampling, all cohort members were nominally healthy, though unrecorded immune exposures were likely present. The donor was CMV seronegative and was included in the group of about 350 seronegative cohort members. A peripheral blood sample was collected from each donor, and TCR beta sequencing was performed on peripheral blood mononuclear cells. The Qiagen DNeasy Blood Extraction Kit was used to extract genomic DNA from the blood cell samples. A remark on this clone: What antigen it recognizes has not been identified. Base qualities were left out, and no much larger clone turns up one base away.

This receptor was obtained from a male donor in good health and CMV-seronegative. The sample comprised PBMCs. The sequence is built from TRBV14 and TRBJ1-2, with a tentative D gene TRBD1 over 6 matching bases. This receptor carries the CDR3 CASSPGVGASYNYGYTF. At the DNA level, the sequence is TGTGCCAGCAGCCCAGGGGTGGGAGCCTCCTATAACTATGGCTACACCTTC. This CDR3, with the reference TRBV14 and TRBJ1-2 proteins standing in past its ends, gives the full variable domain EAGVTQFPSHSVIEKGQTVTLRCDPISGHDNLYWYRRVMGKEIKFLLHFVKESKQDESGMPNNRFLAERTGGTYSTLKVQPAELEDSGVYFCASSPGVGASYNYGYTFGSGTRLTVV.